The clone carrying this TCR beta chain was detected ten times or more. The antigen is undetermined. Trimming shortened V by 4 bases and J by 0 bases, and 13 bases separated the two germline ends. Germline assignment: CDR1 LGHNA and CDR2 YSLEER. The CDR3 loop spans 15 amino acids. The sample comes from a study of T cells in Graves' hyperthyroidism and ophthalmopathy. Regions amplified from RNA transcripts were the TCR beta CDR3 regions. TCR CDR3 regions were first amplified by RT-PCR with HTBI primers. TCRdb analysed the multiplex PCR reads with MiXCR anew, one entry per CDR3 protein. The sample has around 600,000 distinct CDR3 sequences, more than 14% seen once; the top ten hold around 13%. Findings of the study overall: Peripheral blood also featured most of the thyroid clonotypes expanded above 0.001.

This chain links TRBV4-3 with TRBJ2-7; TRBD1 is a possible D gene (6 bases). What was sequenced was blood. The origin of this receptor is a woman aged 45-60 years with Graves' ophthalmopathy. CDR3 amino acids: CASSRLTGSSYEQYF. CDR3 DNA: TGCGCCAGCAGCCGGTTGACAGGTAGCTCCTACGAGCAGTACTTC.